Listed here are 30 T cell receptor beta chains from one sample, sequenced in a study of cytotoxic CD8 clonotypes in ibrutinib-treated CLL. Repertoires were generated with immunoSEQ multiplex PCR, while TCRdb's copy carries only in-frame clones and drops some. The data contain hundreds of thousands of clones, less than 75% of them singletons. Sequencing used PBMCs, obtained after 24 months of ibrutinib treatment. All receptors derive from a human donor with chronic lymphocytic leukemia.

This chain uses TRBV29-1 with TRBJ2-1; 9 bases align to TRBD2. The junction had 9 bases not matched to a gene; V was cut back by 5 bases and J by 4 bases. Per the germline V gene, CDR1 is SQVTM and CDR2 is ANQGSEA. CDR3 length: 15 amino acids. CDR3 bases: TGCAGCGTTTTGGGGGCGGGAGGGCCGTACAATGAGCAGTTCTTC. Its protein is CSVLGAGGPYNEQFF.

The V and J genes are TRBV9 and TRBJ1-2; D ambiguous. Trimming pared 3 bases from V and 2 bases from J, leaving 8 bases between. The length of the CDR3 is 13 residues. Germline values: CDR1 SGDLS, CDR2 YYNGEE. As DNA, the CDR3 is TGTGCCAGCAGCGGGACGGTAAACTATGGCTACACCTTC. Translated: CASSGTVNYGYTF.

The gene calls are TRBV28 and TRBJ2-2; TRBD2 matches 7 bases. The CDR3 loop spans 18 amino acids. In germline, CDR1 is MDHEN, CDR2 SYDVKM. The V and J ends lost 2 bases and 4 bases, in that order; junction bases with no gene match: 13. The CDR3 coding sequence is TGTGCCAGCAGTTTACGGGTCCGTAAGGGAGGGAGCACCGGGGAGCTGTTTTTT. Translation: CASSLRVRKGGSTGELFF.

CDR3 nucleotides: TGTGCCAGCTCATCGCCGGGAAGTGGGGGCACTGAAGCTTTCTTT. Encoded protein: CASSSPGSGGTEAFF. The V gene is TRBV18, the J gene TRBJ1-1; D is perhaps TRBD1 (5 bases). Trimming removed 5 bases from V and 4 bases from J, with 17 bases in between. The CDR3 sequence is 15 residues long. CDR1 and CDR2 (germline): KGHSH, LQKENI.

The chain uses TRBV7-9 and TRBJ2-5; 11 nucleotides match TRBD2. This CDR3 spans 16 amino acids. Germline V gives CDR1 SEHNR, CDR2 FQNEAQ (reference sequence). The trim removed 5 bases at V and 1 base at J, leaving 6 bases unmatched. CDR3 sequence (DNA): TGTGCCAGCAGCCTAAGCGGGACTAGCGGCCAAGAGACCCAGTACTTC. This sequence encodes CASSLSGTSGQETQYF.

This chain's CDR3 is CASSVGAQEDYEQYF. The CDR3 region has the DNA TGTGCCAGCAGCGTAGGGGCCCAGGAAGACTACGAGCAGTACTTC. J is TRBJ2-7 and V is TRBV9; D is undetermined. Per germline, CDR1 SGDLS and CDR2 YYNGEE. This CDR3 is built from 15 residues. The V and J ends lost 0 bases and 3 bases respectively, with 13 bases between them.

The chain recombines TRBV9 with TRBJ2-2, with 10 nucleotides matching TRBD2. The CDR3 length is 15 residues. Germline V gene lookup returns CDR1 SGDLS and CDR2 YYNGEE. J lost 6 bases, V lost 2 bases, and 4 bases had no gene match. In nucleotides, the CDR3 is TGTGCCAGCAGCGTTGGGCTAGCGGGAGCCGGGGAGCTGTTTTTT. Translated, it gives CASSVGLAGAGELFF. The full variable domain, with the rest looked up from reference TRBV9 and TRBJ2-2, is DSGVTQTPKHLITATGQRVTLRCSPRSGDLSVYWYQQSLDQGLQFLIQYYNGEERAKGNILERFSAQQFPDLHSELNLSSLELGDSALYFCASSVGLAGAGELFFGEGSRLTVL.

The chain links TRBV28 to TRBJ2-7; D is unclear. The CDR3 has 13 amino acids. CDR1 MDHEN and CDR2 SYDVKM come from the germline V gene. Trimming took 7 bases from V and 0 from J, leaving 10 bases between them. The CDR3 DNA reads TGTGCCAGCACAGGTACTTACTCCTACGAGCAGTACTTC. It codes for CASTGTYSYEQYF.

This sequence joins TRBV9 and TRBJ2-2; 9 bases line up with TRBD2. This CDR3 is 19 amino acids long. After removal of 0 bases from V and 0 bases from J, the junction contained 9 bases not matched to a gene. Germline CDR1 reads SGDLS; CDR2 reads YYNGEE. CDR3 coding DNA: TGTGCCAGCAGCGTAGCCCCTCTAGCGGGAATCGCGAACACCGGGGAGCTGTTTTTT. As protein: CASSVAPLAGIANTGELFF.

The J gene is TRBJ1-1, the V gene TRBV7-3, with D possibly being TRBD1 (6 bases). Germline V CDR1 and CDR2: SGHTA, FQGTGA. CDR3 length: 14 amino acids. Trimming removed 4 bases at V and 3 bases at J, with 12 bases between. CDR3 in amino acids: CASSSQGTDTEAFF. Here the CDR3 DNA reads TGTGCCAGCAGCTCTCAGGGGACGGACACTGAAGCTTTCTTT.

The chain employs TRBV28 and TRBJ2-7, with TRBD1 matching 9 bases. The CDR3 sequence is 14 residues long. The germline CDR1 and CDR2 sequences are MDHEN and SYDVKM. Trimming cost V 6 bases and J 2 bases; bases outside gene matches: 5. CDR3 sequence reads: CASRGQGETYEQYF. The CDR3 nucleotides are TGTGCCAGCAGGGGACAGGGTGAGACCTACGAGCAGTACTTC.

The V and J genes are TRBV7-6 and TRBJ2-2, with 10 bases aligning to TRBD2. The CDR3 length is 15 residues. Germline trimming cut 4 bases from V and 4 bases from J; bases unmatched to any gene: 3. Germline V lookup: CDR1 SGHVS, CDR2 FNYEAQ. The CDR3 DNA follows: TGTGCCAGCAGCTCAGCGGGAGGGCCCACCGGGGAGCTGTTTTTT. Protein product: CASSSAGGPTGELFF.

This clone was picked up many times. The chain joins TRBV5-1 to TRBJ2-7; the D call may be TRBD1 or TRBD2 (5 bases each). This CDR3 is built from 13 residues. With 5 bases removed from V and 4 bases from J, the gap between germline ends came to 13 bases. Germline lookup yields CDR1 SGHRS and CDR2 YFSETQ. As DNA, the CDR3 is TGCGCCAGCAGTGTAACAGGACTTTACGAGCAGTACTTC. Encoded protein: CASSVTGLYEQYF.

This clone was seen more than once but under ten times. This chain joins TRBV7-9 and TRBJ2-7; D gene ambiguous. With 2 bases removed from V and 7 bases from J, the gap between germline ends came to 6 bases. This CDR3 is 11 amino acids long. Germline CDR1 reads SEHNR; CDR2 reads FQNEAQ (reference sequence). This CDR3 reads CASSLMSEQYF. In nucleotides, the CDR3 is TGTGCCAGCAGCTTAATGAGTGAGCAGTACTTC.

The CDR3 here is CASSTAGFYEQYF. CDR3 nucleotide sequence: TGTGCCAGCAGCACCGCGGGGTTCTACGAGCAGTACTTC. This chain connects TRBV6-5 to TRBJ2-7, with D tentatively TRBD2 (6 bases). This CDR3 contains 13 residues. The V end lost 6 bases, the J end lost 3 bases, and 12 bases lay between the germline ends. Germline values: CDR1 MNHEY, CDR2 SVGAGI.

V and J are TRBV5-1 and TRBJ2-7, with 8 bases fitting TRBD1. The CDR3 sequence is 16 residues long. Germline V gene data show CDR1 as SGHRS and CDR2 as YFSETQ. The ends lost 4 bases at V and 2 bases at J; junction bases unmatched: 11. The CDR3, as DNA: TGCGCCAGCAGCCTAAATGGCGGGACAGGTCCCTACGAGCAGTACTTC. Protein sequence: CASSLNGGTGPYEQYF.

This chain joins TRBV2 and TRBJ2-2; D not certain. With 5 bases removed from V and 0 bases from J, the gap between germline ends came to 13 bases. This CDR3 contains 16 residues. Germline V CDR1 and CDR2: SNHLY, FYNNEI. CDR3 in DNA: TGTGCCAGCAGTCTCAGGCTTGTCGCGAACACCGGGGAGCTGTTTTTT. This codes for CASSLRLVANTGELFF.

This chain connects TRBV15 to TRBJ2-7; 10 bases agree with TRBD1. V lost 4 bases, J lost 4 bases, and 4 bases stayed unmatched. This CDR3 contains 14 residues. Germline CDR1 reads LNHNV; CDR2 reads YYDKDF (reference sequence). CDR3 nucleotides: TGTGCCACCAGCACTAGACAGGGGGCTTACGAGCAGTACTTC. Its protein product is CATSTRQGAYEQYF.

Only a few counts were recorded for this clone. The chain couples TRBV6-5 to TRBJ2-5; the match to TRBD2 covers 15 bases. The CDR3 totals 15 residues. Per germline, CDR1 MNHEY and CDR2 SVGAGI. The V segment lost 8 bases and the J segment 5 bases; nucleotides outside the gene matches: 6. CDR3 nucleotides: TGTGCCAGCGGACTAGCGGGAGGGGGGGAGGAGACCCAGTACTTC. This gives the protein CASGLAGGGEETQYF.

This clone appeared a single time. The rearrangement links TRBV29-1 to TRBJ2-3, with D perhaps TRBD1 (5 bases). This CDR3 is 13 amino acids long. Between the trimmed V and J ends, which lost 6 bases and 4 bases, there was a span of 14 bases. Germline CDR1 SQVTM, CDR2 ANQGSEA. Here the CDR3 DNA reads TGCAGCGTAGCAGGGCGATTATCAGATACGCAGTATTTT. Protein product: CSVAGRLSDTQYF.

This clone was seen just once. This rearrangement joins TRBV7-9 to TRBJ1-2; no firm D call. Trimming stripped 5 bases from V and 6 bases from J, with 13 bases between. The CDR3 covers 13 residues. Germline V gene lookup returns CDR1 SEHNR and CDR2 FQNEAQ (reference sequence). In DNA form, the CDR3 reads TGTGCCAGCAGCAGCGGGGAGTACGATGGCTACACCTTC. Protein sequence: CASSSGEYDGYTF. Based on the CDR3 plus reference TRBV7-9 and TRBJ1-2, the full variable domain is DTGVSQNPRHKITKRGQNVTFRCDPISEHNRLYWYRQTLGQGPEFLTYFQNEAQLEKSRLLSDRFSAERPKGSFSTLEIQRTEQGDSAMYLCASSSGEYDGYTFGSGTRLTVV.

This clone was seen a handful of times. The CDR3 sequence is CAWSVRQGRQPQHF. The CDR3 DNA is TGTGCCTGGAGTGTACGTCAGGGGAGGCAGCCCCAGCATTTT. The chain has TRBV30 and TRBJ1-5; D might be TRBD1 (6 bases). V shed 0 bases and J shed 7 bases, with 13 bases lying between them. The CDR3 contains 14 residues. Germline V gives CDR1 GTSNPN, CDR2 SVGIG (reference sequence).

This clone came up a few times. The rearrangement links TRBV15 to TRBJ2-1; D possibly uses TRBD1 or TRBD2 (5 bases each). Germline loops: CDR1 LNHNV, CDR2 YYDKDF (reference sequence). Deletions cut 3 bases from V and 0 bases from J, with 15 bases between. The CDR3 covers 17 residues. CDR3 in amino acids: CATSSAPGPSSYNEQFF. CDR3 DNA: TGTGCCACCAGCAGTGCACCGGGACCAAGCTCCTACAATGAGCAGTTCTTC.

The chain is built from TRBV13 and TRBJ2-1; maybe TRBD2 (6 bases). This CDR3 spans 14 amino acids. V was trimmed by 6 bases and J by 5 bases, leaving 14 bases between them. Germline CDR1 reads PRHDT; CDR2 reads FYEKMQ (reference sequence). In DNA form, the CDR3 reads TGTGCCAGCAGTATCCGGGGAGGCCACAATGAGCAGTTCTTC. Translating it yields CASSIRGGHNEQFF.

This chain links TRBV29-1 with TRBJ2-3; 7 nucleotides align to TRBD1. This CDR3 contains 12 residues. CDR1 and CDR2 from the germline V gene are SQVTM and ANQGSEA. Trimming removed 7 bases from V and 1 base from J; junction bases left unmatched: 2. The CDR3, as DNA: TGCAGCGATGGACAGGGCACAGATACGCAGTATTTT. Protein: CSDGQGTDTQYF.

The chain links TRBV27 to TRBJ2-5; the D gene is possibly TRBD1 (5 bases). The tail of the sequence fits TRBJ2-7 better, so the J call may be wrong. CDR1 MNHEY and CDR2 SMNVEV come from the germline V gene (reference sequence). The CDR3 consists of 15 residues. The CDR3 region is CASSPGQSARYEQYF. The CDR3 bases are TGTGCCAGCAGCCCCGGACAATCCGCCAGATACGAGCAGTACTTC.

Comment on this clone: The sample has other DNA sequences that encode this CDR3 too. The chain links TRBV9 to TRBJ2-3; no firm D call. V lost 4 bases, J lost 2 bases, and 5 bases lay in between. The CDR3 contains 12 residues. Germline CDR1 reads SGDLS; CDR2 reads YYNGEE. The chain's CDR3 is CASSLNTDTQYF. The CDR3, as DNA: TGTGCCAGCAGCTTGAACACAGATACGCAGTATTTT.

V is TRBV7-3 and J is TRBJ2-1, with D hard to call. Germline V lookup: CDR1 SGHTA, CDR2 FQGTGA. V dropped 3 bases and J dropped 5 bases, with 11 bases sitting between them. This CDR3 region has 14 residues. This chain's CDR3 is CASSFSGNHNEQFF. The CDR3 bases are TGTGCCAGCAGCTTCTCGGGCAACCACAATGAGCAGTTCTTC. Filled out from reference TRBV7-3 and TRBJ2-1, the complete variable domain reads GAGVSQTPSNKVTEKGKYVELRCDPISGHTALYWYRQSLGQGPEFLIYFQGTGAADDSGLPNDRFFAVRPEGSVSTLKIQRTERGDSAVYLCASSFSGNHNEQFFGPGTRLTVL.

The rearrangement links TRBV7-9 to TRBJ1-5; D call uncertain. From germline, CDR1 is SEHNR and CDR2 FQNEAQ (reference sequence). The V gene lost 4 bases and the J gene lost 5 bases, with 6 bases spanning the gap. The CDR3 length is 12 residues. For the CDR3, the DNA is TGTGCCAGCAGCTATGAACATCAGCCCCAGCATTTT. Residues: CASSYEHQPQHF. Full variable domain (outside the CDR3, taken from reference TRBV7-9 and TRBJ1-5): DTGVSQNPRHKITKRGQNVTFRCDPISEHNRLYWYRQTLGQGPEFLTYFQNEAQLEKSRLLSDRFSAERPKGSFSTLEIQRTEQGDSAMYLCASSYEHQPQHFGDGTRLSIL.

This clone appeared a few times. The chain uses TRBV15 and TRBJ1-2, with D possibly matching TRBD1 (5 bases). Trimming stripped 5 bases from V and 8 bases from J, with 15 bases between. From germline, CDR1 is LNHNV and CDR2 YYDKDF (reference sequence). This CDR3 region has 13 residues. CDR3 nucleotides: TGTGCCACCAGCCGGGCCGGGGGGAACGGCTACACCTTC. This encodes CATSRAGGNGYTF.